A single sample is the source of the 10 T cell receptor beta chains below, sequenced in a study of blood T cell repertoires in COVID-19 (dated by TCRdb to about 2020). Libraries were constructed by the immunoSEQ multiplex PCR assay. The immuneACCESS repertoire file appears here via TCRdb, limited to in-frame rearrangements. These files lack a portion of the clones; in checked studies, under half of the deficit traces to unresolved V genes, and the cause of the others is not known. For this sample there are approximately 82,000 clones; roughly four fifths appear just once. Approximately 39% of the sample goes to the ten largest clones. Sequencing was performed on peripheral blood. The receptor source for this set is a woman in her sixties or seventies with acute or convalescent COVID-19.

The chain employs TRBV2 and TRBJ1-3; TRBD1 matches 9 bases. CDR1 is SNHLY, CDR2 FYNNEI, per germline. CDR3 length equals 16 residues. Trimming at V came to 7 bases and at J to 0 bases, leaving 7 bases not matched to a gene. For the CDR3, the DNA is TGTGCCAGCACCTTGGACAGGGGCAACTCTGGAAACACCATATATTTT. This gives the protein CASTLDRGNSGNTIYF.

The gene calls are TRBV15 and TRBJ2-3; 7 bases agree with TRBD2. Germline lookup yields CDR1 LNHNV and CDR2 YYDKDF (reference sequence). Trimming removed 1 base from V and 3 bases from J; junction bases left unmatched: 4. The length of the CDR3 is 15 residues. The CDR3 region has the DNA TGTGCCACCAGCAGAGGCCGGGAGGCAACAGATACGCAGTATTTT. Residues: CATSRGREATDTQYF.

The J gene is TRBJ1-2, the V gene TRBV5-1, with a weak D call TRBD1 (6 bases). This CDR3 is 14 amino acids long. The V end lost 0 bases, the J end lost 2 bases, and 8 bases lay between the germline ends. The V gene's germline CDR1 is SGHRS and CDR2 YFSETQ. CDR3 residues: CASSLGTENYGYTF. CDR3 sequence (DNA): TGCGCCAGCAGCTTGGGGACAGAGAACTATGGCTACACCTTC.

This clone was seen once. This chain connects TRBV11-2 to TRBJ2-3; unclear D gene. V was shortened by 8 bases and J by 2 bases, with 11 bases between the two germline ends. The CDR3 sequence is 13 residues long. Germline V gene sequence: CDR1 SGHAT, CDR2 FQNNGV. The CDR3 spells CASGSALTDTQYF. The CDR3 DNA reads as TGTGCCAGCGGATCAGCGCTCACAGATACGCAGTATTTT.

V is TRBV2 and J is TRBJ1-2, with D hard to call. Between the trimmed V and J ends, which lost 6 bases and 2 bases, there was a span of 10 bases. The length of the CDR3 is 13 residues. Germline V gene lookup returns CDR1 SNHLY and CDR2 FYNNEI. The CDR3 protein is CASSTTGNYGYTF. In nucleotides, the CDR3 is TGTGCCAGCAGCACGACGGGGAACTATGGCTACACCTTC.

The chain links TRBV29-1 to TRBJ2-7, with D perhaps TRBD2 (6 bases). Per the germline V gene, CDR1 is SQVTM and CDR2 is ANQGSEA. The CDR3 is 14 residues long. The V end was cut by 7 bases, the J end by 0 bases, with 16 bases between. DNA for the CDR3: TGCAGCGCCCAGGTTGGGGGAGGCTCCTACGAGCAGTACTTC. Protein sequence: CSAQVGGGSYEQYF.

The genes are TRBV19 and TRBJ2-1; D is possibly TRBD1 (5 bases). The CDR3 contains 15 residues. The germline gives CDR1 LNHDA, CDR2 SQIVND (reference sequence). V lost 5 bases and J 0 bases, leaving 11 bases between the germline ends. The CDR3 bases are TGTGCCAGTAGTCTGGACATGAGCTCCTACAATGAGCAGTTCTTC. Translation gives CASSLDMSSYNEQFF.

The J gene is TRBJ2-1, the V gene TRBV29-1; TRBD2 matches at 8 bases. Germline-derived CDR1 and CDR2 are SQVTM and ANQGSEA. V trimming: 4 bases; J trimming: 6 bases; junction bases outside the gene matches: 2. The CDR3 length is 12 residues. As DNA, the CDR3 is TGCAGCGTTGCGGGAGGGTCCAATGAGCAGTTCTTC. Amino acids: CSVAGGSNEQFF.

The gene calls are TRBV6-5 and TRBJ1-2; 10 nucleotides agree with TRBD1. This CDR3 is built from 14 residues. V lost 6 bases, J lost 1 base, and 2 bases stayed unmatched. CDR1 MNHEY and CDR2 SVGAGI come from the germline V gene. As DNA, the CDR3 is TGTGCCAGCAGACGGGACAGGGGTAACTATGGCTACACCTTC. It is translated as CASRRDRGNYGYTF.

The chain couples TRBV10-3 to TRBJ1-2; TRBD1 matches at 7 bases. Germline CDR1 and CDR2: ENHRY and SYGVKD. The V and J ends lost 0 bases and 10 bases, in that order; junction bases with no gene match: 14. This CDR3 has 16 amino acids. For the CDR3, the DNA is TGTGCCATCAGTGAGTCACAGGGGCCAGAATATAGTGTCTACACCTTC. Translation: CAISESQGPEYSVYTF.